The rows below give T cell receptor beta chains drawn from one sample of a study of identical twins. TCRdb itself ran the 5' RACE reads through MiXCR, one entry per CDR3 protein. This table has around 490,000 distinct CDR3 sequences, about 13% appearing once. The same data also went into a second study, on yellow fever vaccine responses in identical twins.

The sample consisted of CD4+ T cells sorted from blood. These receptors were obtained from a woman aged 18-30 years in good health. The conserved cysteine and the conserved F or W are not part of the CDR3 here. D genes are given only for firm matches.

V gene	J gene	D gene	CDR3 protein
TRBV11-2	TRBJ2-1	TRBD1	ASSLDRDRGPQF
TRBV6-5	TRBJ2-1	-	ASSYSGAYNEQF
TRBV19	TRBJ2-3	-	ASSSSGLSTDTQY
TRBV20-1	TRBJ2-1	-	SARLASSYNEQF
TRBV7-2	TRBJ2-3	-	ASSLKGGVTQY
TRBV3-1	TRBJ1-2	-	ASSPTKTVGIYGYT
TRBV3-1	TRBJ2-2	-	ASSRRGATGELF
TRBV4-3	TRBJ2-3	-	ASSQDRRAGTDTQY
TRBV4-3	TRBJ2-3	-	ASSQDASDTQY
TRBV28	TRBJ2-1	TRBD2	ANSARSGNYNEQF
TRBV5-1	TRBJ2-2	-	ASSTDQLSPTGELF
TRBV15	TRBJ2-4	-	ATSRGGAEKNIQY
TRBV20-1	TRBJ2-2	-	SAKRGSFAGTGELF
TRBV6-6	TRBJ1-1	-	ASSQVRGEAF
TRBV5-6	TRBJ2-2	-	ASSLFRSNTGELF
TRBV24-1	TRBJ2-1	TRBD2	ATSDLSGRADEQF
TRBV6-2/TRBV6-3	TRBJ1-2	TRBD1	ASTTQGASGYT
TRBV6-5	TRBJ2-7	TRBD2	ASSYSVTSGRVWYEQY
TRBV2	TRBJ1-5	-	ASSEALGGPQH
TRBV7-2	TRBJ2-1	TRBD2	ASSGVGRGSPNEQF
TRBV4-1	TRBJ2-7	-	ASSQVQLQSGEQY
TRBV20-1	TRBJ2-7	-	SASTASYEQY
TRBV6-5	TRBJ2-7	TRBD1	ASSYRGQGYEQY
TRBV7-3	TRBJ2-1	-	ASSSGRSSYNEQF
TRBV20-1	TRBJ1-3	-	SAQGRSGNTIY
TRBV5-1	TRBJ2-5	TRBD1	ASSPPFDRGHETQY
TRBV7-2	TRBJ2-3	TRBD2	ASTPSGGPDTQY
TRBV24-1	TRBJ2-5	TRBD2	ATSDPRGSEETQY
TRBV7-9	TRBJ2-1	-	ASSARRVLQPEQF
TRBV6-2/TRBV6-3	TRBJ2-3	-	ASGWTDTQY
TRBV11-2	TRBJ2-3	-	ASSSSGGTTDTQY
TRBV5-4	TRBJ1-1	-	ASSLARVYNTEAF
TRBV21-1	TRBJ1-2	-	ASSKASGQESYGYT
TRBV12-3/TRBV12-4	TRBJ2-2	-	ASRKWLNDRTAPNTGELF
TRBV20-1	TRBJ2-1	-	SAPGRLAYNEQF
TRBV6-1	TRBJ2-7	TRBD1	ASRTGQLYEQY
TRBV5-1	TRBJ1-1	-	ASSPLDRMNTEAF
TRBV20-1	TRBJ2-3	-	SASRFRTRTDTQY
TRBV20-1	TRBJ2-5	-	SARGGSGAQETQY
TRBV6-1	TRBJ2-1	-	ASRSEQAYNEQF
TRBV15	TRBJ2-3	TRBD2	ATSRDRAGGWGDTQY